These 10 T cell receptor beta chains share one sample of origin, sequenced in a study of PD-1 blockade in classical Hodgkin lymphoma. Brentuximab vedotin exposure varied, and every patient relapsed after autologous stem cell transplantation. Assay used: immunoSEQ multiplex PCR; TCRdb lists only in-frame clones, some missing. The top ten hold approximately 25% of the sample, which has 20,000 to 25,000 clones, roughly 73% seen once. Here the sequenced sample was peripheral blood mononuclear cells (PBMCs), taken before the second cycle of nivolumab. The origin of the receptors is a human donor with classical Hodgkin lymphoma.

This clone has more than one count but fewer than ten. This chain's CDR3 is CASSSPGAALNTEAFF. For the CDR3, the DNA is TGTGCCAGCAGCTCCCCGGGGGCAGCACTGAACACTGAAGCTTTCTTT. V gene TRBV7-6 combines with J gene TRBJ1-1; D perhaps matches TRBD1 (6 bases). The germline gives CDR1 SGHVS, CDR2 FNYEAQ. The V and J ends lost 4 bases and 0 bases respectively, with 15 bases between them. This CDR3 is built from 16 residues.

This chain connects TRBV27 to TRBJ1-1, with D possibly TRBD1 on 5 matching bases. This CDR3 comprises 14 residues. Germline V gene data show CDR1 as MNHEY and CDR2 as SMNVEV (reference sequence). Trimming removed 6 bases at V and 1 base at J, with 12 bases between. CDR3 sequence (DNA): TGTGCCAGCAGAGAAGGGGTCCCGAACACTGAAGCTTTCTTT. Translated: CASREGVPNTEAFF.

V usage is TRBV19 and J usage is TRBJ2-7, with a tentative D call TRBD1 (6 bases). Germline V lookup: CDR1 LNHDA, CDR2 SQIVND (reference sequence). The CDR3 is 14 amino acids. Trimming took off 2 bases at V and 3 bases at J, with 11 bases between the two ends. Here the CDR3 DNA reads TGTGCCAGTAGTATACAGGGGAACCTCTACGAGCAGTACTTC. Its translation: CASSIQGNLYEQYF.

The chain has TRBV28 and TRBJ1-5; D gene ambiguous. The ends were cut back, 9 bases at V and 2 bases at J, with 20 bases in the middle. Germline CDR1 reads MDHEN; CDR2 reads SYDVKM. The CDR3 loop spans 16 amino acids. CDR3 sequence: CARNSSWAQRNQPQHF. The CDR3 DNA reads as TGTGCCAGGAACTCCTCTTGGGCGCAGCGCAATCAGCCCCAGCATTTT. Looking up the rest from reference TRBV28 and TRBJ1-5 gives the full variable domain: DVKVTQSSRYLVKRTGEKVFLECVQDMDHENMFWYRQDPGLGLRLIYFSYDVKMKEKGDIPEGYSVSREKKERFSLILESASTNQTSMYLCARNSSWAQRNQPQHFGDGTRLSIL.

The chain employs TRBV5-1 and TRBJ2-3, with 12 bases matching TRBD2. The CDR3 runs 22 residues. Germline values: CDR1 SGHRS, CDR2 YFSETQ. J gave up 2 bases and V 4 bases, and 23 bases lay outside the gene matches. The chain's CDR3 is CASSRSRLAGDPIAPSTDTQYF. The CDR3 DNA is TGCGCCAGCAGCCGTTCCAGACTAGCGGGAGACCCTATAGCCCCCTCCACAGATACGCAGTATTTT.

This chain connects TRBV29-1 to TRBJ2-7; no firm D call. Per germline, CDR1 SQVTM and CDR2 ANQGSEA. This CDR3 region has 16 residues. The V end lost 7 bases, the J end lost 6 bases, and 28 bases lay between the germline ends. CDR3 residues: CSAEPFEDPLTREQYF. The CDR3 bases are TGCAGCGCCGAGCCTTTTGAGGATCCGCTCACCCGCGAGCAGTACTTC.

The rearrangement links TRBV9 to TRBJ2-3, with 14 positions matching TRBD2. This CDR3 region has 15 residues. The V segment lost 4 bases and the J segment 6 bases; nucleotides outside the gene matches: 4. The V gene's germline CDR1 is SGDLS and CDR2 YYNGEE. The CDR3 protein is CASSTGLAGGDTQYF. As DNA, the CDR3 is TGTGCCAGCAGCACAGGACTAGCGGGAGGTGATACGCAGTATTTT.

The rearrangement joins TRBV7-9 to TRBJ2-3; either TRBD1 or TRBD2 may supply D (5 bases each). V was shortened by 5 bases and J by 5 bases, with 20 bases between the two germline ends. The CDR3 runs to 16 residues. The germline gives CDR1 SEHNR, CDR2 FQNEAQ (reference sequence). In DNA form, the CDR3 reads TGTGCCAGCAGCGGGTTCTCCGGGACGCAAGGAGATACGCAGTATTTT. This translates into CASSGFSGTQGDTQYF.

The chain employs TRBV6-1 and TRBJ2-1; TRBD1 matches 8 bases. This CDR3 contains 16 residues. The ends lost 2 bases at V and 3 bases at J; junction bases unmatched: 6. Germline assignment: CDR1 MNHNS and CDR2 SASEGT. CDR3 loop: CASSEQGALIYNEQFF. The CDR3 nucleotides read TGTGCCAGCAGTGAACAGGGGGCTTTAATCTACAATGAGCAGTTCTTC.

The CDR3: CASRTKSLPYF. Here the CDR3 DNA reads TGTGCCAGCAGAACCAAGAGTCTGCCGTACTTC. The chain carries TRBV27 and TRBJ2-7; D is unresolved. CDR3 length: 11 amino acids. Germline loops: CDR1 MNHEY, CDR2 SMNVEV (reference sequence). Trimming cost V 6 bases and J 12 bases, with 15 bases left between them.